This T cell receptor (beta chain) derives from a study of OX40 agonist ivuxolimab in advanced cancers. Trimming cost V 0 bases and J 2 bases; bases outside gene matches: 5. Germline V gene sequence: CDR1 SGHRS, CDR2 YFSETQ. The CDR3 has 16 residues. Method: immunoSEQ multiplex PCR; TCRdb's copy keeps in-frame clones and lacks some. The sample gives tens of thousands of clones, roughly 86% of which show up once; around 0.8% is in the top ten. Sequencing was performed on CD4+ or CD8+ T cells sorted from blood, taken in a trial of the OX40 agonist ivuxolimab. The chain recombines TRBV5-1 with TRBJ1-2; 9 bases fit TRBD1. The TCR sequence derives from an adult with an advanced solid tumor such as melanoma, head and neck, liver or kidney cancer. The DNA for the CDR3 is TGCGCCAGCAGCTTGGCCCGGACAGGGGCGAACTATGGCTACACCTTC. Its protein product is CASSLARTGANYGYTF.